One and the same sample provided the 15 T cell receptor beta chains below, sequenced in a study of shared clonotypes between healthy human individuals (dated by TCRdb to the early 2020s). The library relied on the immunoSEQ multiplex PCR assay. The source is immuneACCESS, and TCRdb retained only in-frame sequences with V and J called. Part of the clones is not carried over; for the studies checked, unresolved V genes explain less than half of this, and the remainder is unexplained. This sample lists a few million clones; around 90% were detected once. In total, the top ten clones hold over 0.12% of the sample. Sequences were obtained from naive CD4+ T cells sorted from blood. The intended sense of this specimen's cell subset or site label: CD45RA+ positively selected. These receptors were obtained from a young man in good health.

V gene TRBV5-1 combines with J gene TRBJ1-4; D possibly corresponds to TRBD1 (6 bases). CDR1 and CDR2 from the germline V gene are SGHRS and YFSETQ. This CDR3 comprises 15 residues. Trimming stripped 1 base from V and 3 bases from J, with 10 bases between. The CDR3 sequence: CASSLTGAANEKLFF. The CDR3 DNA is TGCGCCAGCAGCTTGACGGGGGCAGCTAATGAAAAACTGTTTTTT.

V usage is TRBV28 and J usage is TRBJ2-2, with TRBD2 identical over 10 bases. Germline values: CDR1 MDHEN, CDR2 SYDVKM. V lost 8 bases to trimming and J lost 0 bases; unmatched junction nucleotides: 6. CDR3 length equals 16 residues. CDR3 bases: TGTGCCAGCTTAGCGGGGGGCCTACCGAACACCGGGGAGCTGTTTTTT. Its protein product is CASLAGGLPNTGELFF.

This CDR3 reads CASSPPRGTGLSYEQYF. DNA of the CDR3: TGTGCCAGCTCACCACCGCGGGGGACAGGGCTCTCCTACGAGCAGTACTTC. This chain links TRBV18 with TRBJ2-7; TRBD1 matches 9 bases. With 0 bases clipped from V and 0 bases from J, the junction kept 6 bases outside the gene matches. CDR1 KGHSH and CDR2 LQKENI come from the germline V gene. CDR3 size: 17 residues.

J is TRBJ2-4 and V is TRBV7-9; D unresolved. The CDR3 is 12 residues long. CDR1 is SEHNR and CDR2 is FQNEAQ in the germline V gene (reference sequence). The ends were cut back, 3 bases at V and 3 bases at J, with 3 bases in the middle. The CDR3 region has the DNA TGTGCCAGCAGCTTCATCAAAAACATTCAGTACTTC. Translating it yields CASSFIKNIQYF.

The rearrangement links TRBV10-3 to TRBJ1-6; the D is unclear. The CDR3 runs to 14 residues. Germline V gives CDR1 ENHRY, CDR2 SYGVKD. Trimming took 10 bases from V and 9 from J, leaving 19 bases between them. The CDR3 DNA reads TGTGCCACCCAGATTACGGACCCAACTTCACCCCTCCACTTT. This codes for CATQITDPTSPLHF.

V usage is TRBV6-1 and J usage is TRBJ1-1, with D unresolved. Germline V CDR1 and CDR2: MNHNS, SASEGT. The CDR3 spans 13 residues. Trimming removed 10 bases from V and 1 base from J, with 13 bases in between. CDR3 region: CATYRERNTEAFF. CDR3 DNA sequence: TGTGCCACCTATAGAGAACGGAACACTGAAGCTTTCTTT.

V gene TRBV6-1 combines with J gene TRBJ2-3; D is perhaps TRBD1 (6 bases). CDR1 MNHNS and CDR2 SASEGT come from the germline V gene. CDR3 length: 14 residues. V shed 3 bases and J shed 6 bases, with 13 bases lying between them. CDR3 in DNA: TGTGCCAGCAGTGACAGGGGACGTAAGGATACGCAGTATTTT. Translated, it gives CASSDRGRKDTQYF.

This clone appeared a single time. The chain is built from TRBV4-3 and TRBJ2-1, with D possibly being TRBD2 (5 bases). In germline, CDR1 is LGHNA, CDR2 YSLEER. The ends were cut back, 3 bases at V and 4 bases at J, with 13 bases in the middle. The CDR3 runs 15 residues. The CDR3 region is CASSHLVSGYNEQFF. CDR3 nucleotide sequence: TGCGCCAGCAGCCATCTTGTGAGCGGTTACAATGAGCAGTTCTTC.

The DNA for the CDR3 is TGCGCCAGCAGCCGGGACAGCACTTATAATTCACCCCTCCACTTT. This sequence encodes CASSRDSTYNSPLHF. The rearrangement joins TRBV5-1 to TRBJ1-6; 7 positions match TRBD1. The CDR3 is 15 residues long. Germline V gene data show CDR1 as SGHRS and CDR2 as YFSETQ. The V and J ends lost 4 bases and 4 bases, in that order; junction bases with no gene match: 5. The variable domain in full, completed from reference TRBV5-1 and TRBJ1-6, reads KAGVTQTPRYLIKTRGQQVTLSCSPISGHRSVSWYQQTPGQGLQFLFEYFSETQRNKGNFPGRFSGRQFSNSRSEMNVSTLELGDSALYLCASSRDSTYNSPLHFGNGTRLTVT.

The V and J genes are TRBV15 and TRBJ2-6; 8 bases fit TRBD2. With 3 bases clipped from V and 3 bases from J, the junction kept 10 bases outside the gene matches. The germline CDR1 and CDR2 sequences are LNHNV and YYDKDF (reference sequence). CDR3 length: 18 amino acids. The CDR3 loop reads CATSRSLGGALGANVLTF. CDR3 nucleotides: TGTGCCACCAGCAGGTCCCTCGGGGGGGCTCTTGGGGCCAACGTCCTGACTTTC.

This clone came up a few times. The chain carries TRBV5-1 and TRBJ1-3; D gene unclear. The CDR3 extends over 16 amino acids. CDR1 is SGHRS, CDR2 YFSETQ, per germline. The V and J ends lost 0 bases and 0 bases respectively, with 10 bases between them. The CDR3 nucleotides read TGCGCCAGCAGCTTGGGGCAGGTCTACTCTGGAAACACCATATATTTT. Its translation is CASSLGQVYSGNTIYF. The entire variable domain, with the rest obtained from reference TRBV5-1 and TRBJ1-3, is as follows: KAGVTQTPRYLIKTRGQQVTLSCSPISGHRSVSWYQQTPGQGLQFLFEYFSETQRNKGNFPGRFSGRQFSNSRSEMNVSTLELGDSALYLCASSLGQVYSGNTIYFGEGSWLTVV.

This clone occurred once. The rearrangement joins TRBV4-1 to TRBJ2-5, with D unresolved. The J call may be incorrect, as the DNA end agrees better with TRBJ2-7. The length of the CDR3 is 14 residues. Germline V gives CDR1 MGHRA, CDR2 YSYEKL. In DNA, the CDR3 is TGCGCCAGCAGCCAAGATTGGGGTTCCTACGAGCAGTACTTC. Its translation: CASSQDWGSYEQYF.

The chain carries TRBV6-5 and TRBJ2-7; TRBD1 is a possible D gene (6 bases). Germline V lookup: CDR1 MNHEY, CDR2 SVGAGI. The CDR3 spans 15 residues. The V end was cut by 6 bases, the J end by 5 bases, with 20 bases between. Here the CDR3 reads CASSLMKDRTHEQYF. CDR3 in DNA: TGTGCCAGCAGCTTGATGAAGGACAGAACCCACGAGCAGTACTTC.

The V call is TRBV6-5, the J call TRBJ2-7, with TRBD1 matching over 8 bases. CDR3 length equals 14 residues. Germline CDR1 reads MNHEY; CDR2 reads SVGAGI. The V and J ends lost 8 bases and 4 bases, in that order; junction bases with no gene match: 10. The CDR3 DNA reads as TGTGCCAGCCAGGACTTAGGACAGGGATACGAGCAGTACTTC. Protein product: CASQDLGQGYEQYF.

This CDR3 is CASSLGGQIIYGYTF. DNA for the CDR3: TGTGCCAGCAGCTTAGGGGGACAGATCATCTATGGCTACACCTTC. The chain combines TRBV11-2 with TRBJ1-2, with TRBD1 matching over 7 bases. Germline V gives CDR1 SGHAT, CDR2 FQNNGV. With V trimmed by 1 base and J by 4 bases, 6 bases remained unmatched. The CDR3 sequence is 15 residues long.